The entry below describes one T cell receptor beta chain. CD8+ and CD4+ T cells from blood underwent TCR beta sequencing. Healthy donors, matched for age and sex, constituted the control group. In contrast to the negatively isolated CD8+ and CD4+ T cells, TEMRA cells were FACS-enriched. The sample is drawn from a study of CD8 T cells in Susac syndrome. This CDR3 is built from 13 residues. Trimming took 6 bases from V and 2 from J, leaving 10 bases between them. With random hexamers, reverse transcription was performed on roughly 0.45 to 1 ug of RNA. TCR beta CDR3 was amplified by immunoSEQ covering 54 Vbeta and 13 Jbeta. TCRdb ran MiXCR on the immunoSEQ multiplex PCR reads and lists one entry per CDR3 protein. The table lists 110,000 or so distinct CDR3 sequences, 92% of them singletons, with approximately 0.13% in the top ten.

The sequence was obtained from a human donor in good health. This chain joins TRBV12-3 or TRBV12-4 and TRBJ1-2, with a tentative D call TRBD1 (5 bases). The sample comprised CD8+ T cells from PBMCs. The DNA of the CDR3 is TGTGCCAGCAGGTCGACAGAGAACTATGGCTACACCTTC. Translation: CASRSTENYGYTF.